This TCR beta chain was sequenced for a study of T-cell memory formation after mild COVID-19. Study conclusions and caveats: Memory from before infection featured some responding clones, which suggests cross-reactive memory joined. A second wave of clones peaked on day 37, and their SARS-CoV-2 specificity went unconfirmed. The study found contracting CD4+ clones mainly in CM and EM and contracting CD8+ clones in EMRA.

TCR alpha and TCR beta cDNA libraries carrying sample barcodes and UMIs were produced by 5'RACE using constant-segment primers. TCRdb ran MiXCR on the 5' RACE reads and lists one entry per CDR3 protein. Of about 350,000 distinct CDR3 sequences listed, around 15% are singletons. This clonotype was counted a few times. No antigen is known for it. There are 16 residues in the CDR3. CDR1 and CDR2 from the germline V gene are MGHRA and YSYEKL. V was trimmed by 2 bases and J by 5 bases, leaving 18 bases between them. This sequence joins TRBV4-1 and TRBJ2-5; maybe TRBD2 (6 bases). The sample taken for sequencing was PBMCs or a T cell subset sorted from them (not recorded which). This receptor was identified in a man younger than 35 who had mild COVID-19 (a few samples of this study predate the infection). Cell type and time point are not known. CDR3 in DNA: TGCGCCAGCAGCCAATTCCCCCCCACTAGCCGGGAGACCCAGTACTTC. It yields the protein CASSQFPPTSRETQYF.